The 14 T cell receptor beta chains below all came from one sample that was sequenced in a study of OX40 agonist ivuxolimab in advanced cancers. Assay: immunoSEQ multiplex PCR; the TCRdb copy retains only in-frame clones and omits some. Of tens of thousands of clones in the sample, roughly 78% were seen once. Sample: CD4+ or CD8+ T cells sorted from blood, taken in a trial of the OX40 agonist ivuxolimab. Receptors were obtained from an adult with an advanced solid tumor such as melanoma, head and neck, liver or kidney cancer.

The chain combines TRBV28 with TRBJ2-7, with D maybe TRBD2 (6 bases). This CDR3 spans 14 amino acids. V was trimmed by 7 bases and J by 1 base, leaving 14 bases between them. The germline V gene has CDR1 MDHEN and CDR2 SYDVKM. The CDR3 spells CASTPPGTSYEQYF. The CDR3 coding sequence is TGTGCCAGCACCCCTCCCGGGACTTCCTACGAGCAGTACTTC.

This sequence joins TRBV18 and TRBJ1-6; tentative D call: TRBD1 (5 bases). CDR3 size: 16 residues. V lost 0 bases and J 10 bases, leaving 16 bases between the germline ends. Looked up from germline, CDR1 is KGHSH and CDR2 is LQKENI. This CDR3 reads CASSPPGRGKHSPLHF. CDR3 nucleotides: TGTGCCAGCTCACCACCGGGTAGGGGTAAACACTCACCCCTCCACTTT.

The chain has TRBV5-3 and TRBJ2-3; 7 bases agree with TRBD2. TRBV5-3 has ORF status, its function being uncertain. The CDR3 totals 16 residues. With 0 bases clipped from V and 1 base from J, the junction kept 5 bases outside the gene matches. For the CDR3, the DNA is TGTGCCAGAAGCTTGGTGGGCGGGGGACGCACAGATACGCAGTATTTT. Its translation is CARSLVGGGRTDTQYF.

The chain recombines TRBV7-2 with TRBJ2-4, with D perhaps being TRBD1 or TRBD2 (5 bases each). Looked up from germline, CDR1 is SGHTA and CDR2 is FQGNSA. The CDR3 is 13 residues long. V lost 6 bases, J lost 9 bases, and 15 bases lay in between. The chain's CDR3 is CASRVPERGIQYF. Here the CDR3 DNA reads TGTGCCAGCAGGGTCCCTGAGAGGGGCATTCAGTACTTC.

This clone has more than one count but fewer than ten. The chain combines TRBV11-2 with TRBJ2-4; no clear D. Looked up from germline, CDR1 is SGHAT and CDR2 is FQNNGV. Trimming stripped 5 bases from V and 1 base from J, with 6 bases between. The CDR3 contains 13 residues. CDR3 sequence: CASSPPAKNIQYF. CDR3 sequence (DNA): TGTGCCAGCAGCCCGCCGGCCAAAAACATTCAGTACTTC.

This sequence joins TRBV18 and TRBJ2-2, with a possible D match to TRBD1 (5 bases). Trimming took 3 bases from V and 0 from J, leaving 26 bases between them. Germline lookup yields CDR1 KGHSH and CDR2 LQKENI. The CDR3 spans 21 residues. CDR3 sequence: CASSPDTTAPFYNANTGELFF. DNA of the CDR3: TGTGCCAGCTCACCGGATACGACAGCACCCTTTTACAACGCGAACACCGGGGAGCTGTTTTTT.

The chain carries TRBV15 and TRBJ1-4, with TRBD1 matching 7 bases. V lost 1 base to trimming and J lost 1 base; unmatched junction nucleotides: 0. Germline V gives CDR1 LNHNV, CDR2 YYDKDF (reference sequence). The CDR3 has 15 residues. The CDR3 sequence is CATSRGDRTNEKLFF. CDR3 sequence (DNA): TGTGCCACCAGCAGAGGGGACAGAACTAATGAAAAACTGTTTTTT.

The J gene is TRBJ2-5, the V gene TRBV6-6; TRBD2 is a possible D gene (7 bases). V lost 5 bases and J 4 bases, leaving 11 bases between the germline ends. The CDR3 loop spans 13 amino acids. The germline CDR1 and CDR2 sequences are MNHNY and SVGAGI (reference sequence). The CDR3 protein is CASSRGGAETQYF. The CDR3 nucleotides are TGTGCCAGCAGTCGTGGGGGGGCAGAGACCCAGTACTTC.

The chain uses TRBV14 and TRBJ2-3, with a tentative D call TRBD2 (6 bases). The V end was cut by 0 bases, the J end by 8 bases, with 9 bases between. The germline CDR1 and CDR2 sequences are SGHDN and FVKESK. This CDR3 region has 13 residues. Here the CDR3 DNA reads TGTGCCAGCAGCCAAGATTCGGGAGCTACGCAGTATTTT. Translated: CASSQDSGATQYF.

This clone has just one count. V gene TRBV7-2 combines with J gene TRBJ2-3; D is ambiguous. The CDR3 has 13 amino acids. The germline V and J ends were trimmed by 2 bases and 4 bases, with 7 bases remaining between them. Germline CDR1 and CDR2: SGHTA and FQGNSA. The CDR3 spells CASSLLAPDTQYF. CDR3 bases: TGTGCCAGCAGCTTATTGGCGCCAGATACGCAGTATTTT.

The chain joins TRBV19 to TRBJ2-1; no firm D call. Trimming took off 5 bases at V and 0 bases at J, with 11 bases between the two ends. The CDR3 contains 15 residues. Looked up from germline, CDR1 is LNHDA and CDR2 is SQIVND (reference sequence). The CDR3 DNA reads TGTGCCAGTAGTGCGTACGATCGCTCCTACAATGAGCAGTTCTTC. This translates into CASSAYDRSYNEQFF. Combining the CDR3 with reference TRBV19 and TRBJ2-1 gives the whole variable domain DGGITQSPKYLFRKEGQNVTLSCEQNLNHDAMYWYRQDPGQGLRLIYYSQIVNDFQKGDIAEGYSVSREKKESFPLTVTSAQKNPTAFYLCASSAYDRSYNEQFFGPGTRLTVL.

The chain carries TRBV2 and TRBJ2-1, with D perhaps matching TRBD1 (6 bases). Germline assignment: CDR1 SNHLY and CDR2 FYNNEI. The CDR3 is 13 amino acids. V lost 5 bases and J 9 bases, leaving 14 bases between the germline ends. CDR3 sequence: CASSTGQSIEQFF. The CDR3 nucleotides are TGTGCCAGCAGTACTGGACAGTCCATTGAGCAGTTCTTC.

V is TRBV2 and J is TRBJ1-1; D perhaps matches TRBD1 (5 bases). Per the germline V gene, CDR1 is SNHLY and CDR2 is FYNNEI. The CDR3 is made up of 15 amino acids. V dropped 0 bases and J dropped 11 bases, with 19 bases sitting between them. CDR3 protein: CASSEATGIVGAAFF. The CDR3 nucleotides are TGTGCCAGCAGTGAAGCGACGGGAATAGTTGGGGCGGCTTTCTTT.

This chain connects TRBV5-1 to TRBJ2-5, with 9 positions matching TRBD1. Germline trimming cut 5 bases from V and 3 bases from J; bases unmatched to any gene: 8. This CDR3 is 15 amino acids long. Germline V gene data show CDR1 as SGHRS and CDR2 as YFSETQ. The CDR3 reads CASRIQGAREETQYF. The CDR3 nucleotides are TGCGCCAGCAGGATACAGGGGGCGCGGGAAGAGACCCAGTACTTC.